This TCR beta chain was sequenced in a study of beta chain features in type 1 diabetes. Study-wide results and caveats: Since sequencing was performed on cDNA, cells with high TCR expression could be over-represented.

Donors contributed one heparinised blood draw apiece, averaging around 120 mL. By way of CD45RO/CCR7/CD25/CD127/CD95/CD27, the CD4+ regulatory, stem cell-like memory, central memory and naive cells were sorted. Germline V gene sequence: CDR1 LGHNA, CDR2 YNFKEQ. Losses at the gene ends were 0 bases for V and 5 bases for J; bases not matched to a gene: 1. The CDR3 loop spans 15 amino acids. The investigators reverse transcribed all of the isolated RNA, so they sequenced expressed TCRB transcripts. Approximately 4 million reads on average were seen across naive, central memory and regulatory T cell samples. Some clones are missing from TCRdb's copy, which holds only in-frame ones; the method was immunoSEQ multiplex PCR. The profile covers about 330,000 clones, with roughly 11% appearing a single time and under 0.02% taken by the ten largest. The table lists this clone with a few counts. Antigen: not known.

The source of this sequence is a woman aged 25-40 years in good health. The source material was naive CD4+ T cells from blood. V gene TRBV4-2 combines with J gene TRBJ2-1; 10 nucleotides align to TRBD2. CDR3 region: CASSQESGRDNEQFF. The CDR3 nucleotides are TGTGCCAGCAGCCAAGAAAGCGGGAGGGACAATGAGCAGTTCTTC.